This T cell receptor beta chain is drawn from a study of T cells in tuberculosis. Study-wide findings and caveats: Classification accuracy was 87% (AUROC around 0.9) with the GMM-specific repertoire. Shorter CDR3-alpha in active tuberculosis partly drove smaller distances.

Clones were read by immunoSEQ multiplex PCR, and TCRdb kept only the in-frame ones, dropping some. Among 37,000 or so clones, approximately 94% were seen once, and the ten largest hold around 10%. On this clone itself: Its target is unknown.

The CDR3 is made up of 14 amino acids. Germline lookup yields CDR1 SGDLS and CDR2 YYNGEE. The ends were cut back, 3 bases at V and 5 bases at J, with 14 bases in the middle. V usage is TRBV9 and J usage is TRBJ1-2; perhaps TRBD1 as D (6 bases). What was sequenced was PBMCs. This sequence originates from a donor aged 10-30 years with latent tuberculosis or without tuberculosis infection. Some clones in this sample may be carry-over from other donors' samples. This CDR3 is CASSGTGTYYGYTF. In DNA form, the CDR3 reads TGTGCCAGCAGCGGAACAGGGACATATTATGGCTACACCTTC.